This TCR delta chain is drawn from a study of gamma-delta T cells after stem cell transplantation. TCRdb ran CATT on the RT-PCR reads. The data hold some 1,200 delta-chain clones, with 7.5% to 9.5% observed a single time. This CDR3 is 19 amino acids long. V dropped 0 bases and J dropped 0; count of bases not matched to a gene: 11. Germline CDR1 is GEAIGNYY and CDR2 is EKD. In its sample, this clone ranks as large. Distinct nucleotide sequences in the sample also encode this CDR3. The rearrangement links TRDV2 to TRDJ1, with 11 bases fitting TRDD3. The TCR originated in a human donor. It is not recorded whose cells these are; they may come from a transplant donor. The specimen sequenced was gamma-delta T cells. The CDR3 here is CACDTLIGGGYANTDKLIF. In DNA, the CDR3 is TGTGCCTGTGACACCCTTATTGGTGGGGGATACGCTAACACCGATAAACTCATCTTT.